Listed below are T cell receptor beta chains from one sample, sequenced in a study of liver allograft versus peripheral blood T cells. MiXCR, applied by TCRdb to the reads, yields one record per CDR3 protein. The sample shows approximately 16,000 distinct CDR3 sequences, 20% to 25% of them seen only once. The receptors were gathered from a human patient who had a liver transplant. Some T cells may originate from the graft donor. CDR3s include the opening cysteine and the closing phenylalanine or tryptophan. The order of the fields is D gene, clone size, V gene, J gene, CDR3 protein, CDR3 DNA. A D gene is named only where the DNA matches it firmly. A row's size may be missing; if present it is once, few, many or a size class.

d_gene: TRBD2; abundance: NA; v_gene: TRBV24-1; j_gene: TRBJ2-3; CDR3aa: CATSDLSSGGSTDTQYF; CDR3nt: TGTGCCACCAGTGATTTGAGTAGCGGGGGGAGCACAGATACGCAGTATTTT
d_gene: NA; abundance: many; v_gene: TRBV28; j_gene: TRBJ2-7; CDR3aa: CASSTTGLSSYEQYF; CDR3nt: TGTGCCAGCAGTACCACAGGGTTAAGCTCCTACGAGCAGTACTTC
d_gene: TRBD2; abundance: few; v_gene: TRBV30; j_gene: TRBJ2-1; CDR3aa: CACLLTSGIRSEQFF; CDR3nt: TGTGCCTGTCTTCTGACTAGCGGGATTAGGAGTGAGCAGTTCTTC
d_gene: NA; abundance: few; v_gene: TRBV5-4; j_gene: TRBJ1-5; CDR3aa: CASSPGTGRNQPQHF; CDR3nt: TGTGCCAGCAGCCCCGGCACCGGCAGGAATCAGCCCCAGCATTTT
d_gene: NA; abundance: NA; v_gene: TRBV30; j_gene: TRBJ1-1; CDR3aa: CARSPPSTEAFF; CDR3nt: TGTGCCAGGAGCCCTCCCTCAACTGAAGCTTTCTTT
d_gene: NA; abundance: many; v_gene: TRBV27; j_gene: TRBJ1-4; CDR3aa: CASKSPGEGEKLFF; CDR3nt: TGTGCCAGCAAGTCGCCAGGGGAGGGTGAAAAACTGTTTTTT
d_gene: NA; abundance: many; v_gene: TRBV19; j_gene: TRBJ2-1; CDR3aa: CASGHGTYNEQFF; CDR3nt: TGTGCCAGCGGACACGGGACCTACAATGAGCAGTTCTTC
d_gene: TRBD1; abundance: once; v_gene: TRBV20-1; j_gene: TRBJ2-7; CDR3aa: CSARTRTGFSYEQYF; CDR3nt: TGCAGTGCTAGAACTCGGACAGGTTTCTCCTACGAGCAGTACTTC
d_gene: NA; abundance: few; v_gene: TRBV28; j_gene: TRBJ1-2; CDR3aa: CASSPLTEGYTF; CDR3nt: TGTGCCAGCAGTCCACTGACAGAAGGCTACACCTTC
d_gene: TRBD1; abundance: NA; v_gene: TRBV6-2/TRBV6-3; j_gene: TRBJ1-4; CDR3aa: CASTRDRRKLFF; CDR3nt: TGTGCCAGCACACGGGACAGGAGAAAACTGTTTTTT
d_gene: TRBD1; abundance: many; v_gene: TRBV13; j_gene: TRBJ2-6; CDR3aa: CASSPGTGQRSGANVLTF; CDR3nt: TGTGCCAGCAGCCCTGGGACAGGGCAACGCTCTGGGGCCAACGTCCTGACTTTC
d_gene: NA; abundance: few; v_gene: TRBV5-4; j_gene: TRBJ2-5; CDR3aa: CASRLTSSVPQETQYF; CDR3nt: TGTGCCAGCAGGTTGACTAGTAGCGTGCCTCAAGAGACCCAGTACTTC
d_gene: NA; abundance: many; v_gene: TRBV28; j_gene: TRBJ2-7; CDR3aa: CASRAPGLDYEQYF; CDR3nt: TGTGCCAGCAGAGCACCGGGACTGGACTACGAGCAGTACTTC
d_gene: NA; abundance: NA; v_gene: TRBV27; j_gene: TRBJ2-5; CDR3aa: CASRTGGAETQYF; CDR3nt: TGTGCCAGCAGAACAGGGGGGGCAGAGACCCAGTACTTC
d_gene: TRBD2; abundance: few; v_gene: TRBV19; j_gene: TRBJ2-1; CDR3aa: CASSIFASGAYNEQFF; CDR3nt: TGTGCCAGTAGTATCTTTGCTAGCGGGGCATACAATGAGCAGTTCTTC
d_gene: NA; abundance: many; v_gene: TRBV24-1; j_gene: TRBJ2-3; CDR3aa: CATSDTRGPDTQYF; CDR3nt: TGTGCCACCAGTGACACGCGGGGGCCCGATACGCAGTATTTT
d_gene: NA; abundance: NA; v_gene: TRBV28; j_gene: TRBJ1-1; CDR3aa: CASTRLSNTEAFF; CDR3nt: TGTGCCAGCACGCGACTTTCGAACACTGAAGCTTTCTTT
d_gene: TRBD1; abundance: many; v_gene: TRBV24-1; j_gene: TRBJ1-2; CDR3aa: CATSDSRDSYGYTF; CDR3nt: TGTGCCACCAGTGATTCCCGGGACAGCTATGGCTACACCTTC
d_gene: TRBD1; abundance: few; v_gene: TRBV12-3/TRBV12-4; j_gene: TRBJ1-2; CDR3aa: CASSLVPRGPGMRGYTF; CDR3nt: TGTGCCAGCAGTTTAGTTCCCAGGGGGCCAGGTATGAGAGGCTACACCTTC
d_gene: NA; abundance: NA; v_gene: TRBV28; j_gene: TRBJ2-7; CDR3aa: CASSLPHSYEQYF; CDR3nt: TGTGCCAGCAGTTTACCTCATAGCTACGAGCAGTACTTC
d_gene: NA; abundance: many; v_gene: TRBV10-3; j_gene: TRBJ1-4; CDR3aa: CAISEEATNEKLFF; CDR3nt: TGTGCCATCAGTGAAGAAGCAACTAATGAAAAACTGTTTTTT
d_gene: NA; abundance: few; v_gene: TRBV27; j_gene: TRBJ2-2; CDR3aa: CASSLRSGELFF; CDR3nt: TGTGCCAGCAGTTTAAGGTCCGGGGAGCTGTTTTTT
d_gene: NA; abundance: NA; v_gene: TRBV20-1; j_gene: TRBJ1-5; CDR3aa: CSATDTHGPQHF; CDR3nt: TGCAGTGCAACGGACACTCATGGGCCCCAGCATTTT
d_gene: NA; abundance: many; v_gene: TRBV6-1; j_gene: TRBJ2-1; CDR3aa: CASSEGNIRNEQFF; CDR3nt: TGTGCCAGCAGTGAAGGTAACATCCGGAATGAGCAGTTCTTC
d_gene: NA; abundance: few; v_gene: TRBV6-5; j_gene: TRBJ1-1; CDR3aa: CASREFMNTEAFF; CDR3nt: TGTGCCAGCCGGGAGTTCATGAACACTGAAGCTTTCTTT
d_gene: TRBD1; abundance: many; v_gene: TRBV10-3; j_gene: TRBJ1-6; CDR3aa: CAIRDSRSSYNSPLHF; CDR3nt: TGTGCCATCCGGGACAGCCGGAGCTCCTATAATTCACCCCTCCACTTT
d_gene: NA; abundance: NA; v_gene: TRBV12-3/TRBV12-4; j_gene: TRBJ1-5; CDR3aa: CASTTENSNQPQHF; CDR3nt: TGTGCCAGCACCACAGAAAATAGCAATCAGCCCCAGCATTTT
d_gene: NA; abundance: NA; v_gene: TRBV5-4; j_gene: TRBJ2-3; CDR3aa: CASSLQGPTDTQYF; CDR3nt: TGTGCCAGCAGCTTGCAGGGCCCCACAGATACGCAGTATTTT
d_gene: NA; abundance: NA; v_gene: TRBV28; j_gene: TRBJ2-5; CDR3aa: CASRTWGGQETQYF; CDR3nt: TGTGCCAGCAGGACCTGGGGCGGTCAAGAGACCCAGTACTTC
d_gene: NA; abundance: NA; v_gene: TRBV5-4; j_gene: TRBJ2-5; CDR3aa: CASSPRDQETQYF; CDR3nt: TGTGCCAGCAGCCCACGGGACCAAGAGACCCAGTACTTC
d_gene: NA; abundance: many; v_gene: TRBV6-2/TRBV6-3; j_gene: TRBJ1-1; CDR3aa: CASVSLNTEAFF; CDR3nt: TGTGCCAGCGTCAGCCTGAACACTGAAGCTTTCTTT
d_gene: NA; abundance: NA; v_gene: TRBV9; j_gene: TRBJ1-5; CDR3aa: CASSVGDGPKGTQHF; CDR3nt: TGTGCCAGCAGCGTAGGTGACGGGCCTAAAGGCACCCAGCATTTT
d_gene: NA; abundance: NA; v_gene: TRBV11-1; j_gene: TRBJ1-4; CDR3aa: CASSSRTAGELFF; CDR3nt: TGTGCCAGCAGCTCCCGGACGGCGGGGGAACTGTTTTTT
d_gene: TRBD1; abundance: medium-sized; v_gene: TRBV7-2; j_gene: TRBJ1-2; CDR3aa: CASSSSGGLYGYTF; CDR3nt: TGTGCCAGCAGCTCATCAGGGGGCTTGTATGGCTACACCTTC
d_gene: TRBD1; abundance: NA; v_gene: TRBV19; j_gene: TRBJ1-5; CDR3aa: CASSIRIGQGWQPQHF; CDR3nt: TGTGCCAGTAGTATCCGCATAGGACAGGGTTGGCAGCCCCAGCATTTT
d_gene: NA; abundance: medium-sized; v_gene: TRBV18; j_gene: TRBJ2-5; CDR3aa: CASSPGSEQETQYF; CDR3nt: TGTGCCAGCTCACCAGGGTCTGAACAAGAGACCCAGTACTTC
d_gene: TRBD2; abundance: medium-sized; v_gene: TRBV10-3; j_gene: TRBJ2-3; CDR3aa: CAISRTSGSLQAVDTQYF; CDR3nt: TGTGCCATCAGTAGGACTAGCGGGAGTCTCCAAGCCGTAGATACGCAGTATTTT
d_gene: NA; abundance: NA; v_gene: TRBV5-6; j_gene: TRBJ2-1; CDR3aa: CASSRTFKGEQFF; CDR3nt: TGTGCCAGCAGCAGAACCTTCAAGGGTGAGCAGTTCTTC
d_gene: NA; abundance: few; v_gene: TRBV7-2; j_gene: TRBJ1-5; CDR3aa: CASSLVHGNQPQHF; CDR3nt: TGTGCCAGCAGCTTAGTACACGGTAATCAGCCCCAGCATTTT
d_gene: TRBD1; abundance: many; v_gene: TRBV18; j_gene: TRBJ2-7; CDR3aa: CASSPPLTGGEQYF; CDR3nt: TGTGCCAGCTCACCACCTCTCACAGGGGGCGAGCAGTACTTC
d_gene: NA; abundance: many; v_gene: TRBV13; j_gene: TRBJ2-7; CDR3aa: CASSLYRGGYEQYF; CDR3nt: TGTGCCAGCAGCCTCTACAGGGGAGGCTACGAGCAGTACTTC
d_gene: NA; abundance: few; v_gene: TRBV5-6; j_gene: TRBJ1-1; CDR3aa: CASRRTPQNTEAFF; CDR3nt: TGTGCCAGCAGACGAACGCCTCAGAACACTGAAGCTTTCTTT
d_gene: TRBD1; abundance: NA; v_gene: TRBV11-2; j_gene: TRBJ2-1; CDR3aa: CASITTGITYNEQFF; CDR3nt: TGTGCCAGCATCACGACAGGGATTACATACAATGAGCAGTTCTTC
d_gene: TRBD1; abundance: few; v_gene: TRBV12-3/TRBV12-4; j_gene: TRBJ1-5; CDR3aa: CASSLEQGTGQPQHF; CDR3nt: TGTGCCAGCAGTTTAGAACAGGGGACGGGCCAGCCCCAGCATTTT
d_gene: TRBD2; abundance: few; v_gene: TRBV7-2; j_gene: TRBJ2-7; CDR3aa: CASSLAGTSGRPAWDF; CDR3nt: TGTGCCAGCAGCTTAGCTGGGACTAGCGGGAGGCCCGCTTGGGACTTC
d_gene: NA; abundance: many; v_gene: TRBV7-2; j_gene: TRBJ1-2; CDR3aa: CASSSGVLNYGYTF; CDR3nt: TGTGCCAGCAGCTCGGGCGTCCTAAACTATGGCTACACCTTC
d_gene: TRBD2; abundance: few; v_gene: TRBV6-5; j_gene: TRBJ2-7; CDR3aa: CASSQAAGGPSGEQYF; CDR3nt: TGTGCCAGCAGTCAAGCGGCGGGAGGGCCGAGCGGCGAGCAGTACTTC
d_gene: NA; abundance: NA; v_gene: TRBV10-3; j_gene: TRBJ1-2; CDR3aa: CAISSTNYGYTF; CDR3nt: TGTGCCATCAGTTCAACTAACTATGGCTACACCTTC
d_gene: NA; abundance: few; v_gene: TRBV7-3; j_gene: TRBJ2-6; CDR3aa: CASSFRQSPGGAGANVLTF; CDR3nt: TGTGCCAGCAGCTTTCGACAATCGCCCGGGGGCGCTGGGGCCAACGTCCTGACTTTC
d_gene: TRBD1; abundance: NA; v_gene: TRBV6-5; j_gene: TRBJ1-1; CDR3aa: CASSPSGTGAFF; CDR3nt: TGTGCCAGCAGTCCCTCCGGGACAGGGGCTTTCTTT
d_gene: TRBD2; abundance: NA; v_gene: TRBV11-1; j_gene: TRBJ2-7; CDR3aa: CASSWGGSYEQYF; CDR3nt: TGTGCCAGCAGCTGGGGGGGTTCCTACGAGCAGTACTTC
d_gene: TRBD2; abundance: medium-sized; v_gene: TRBV18; j_gene: TRBJ2-1; CDR3aa: CASFGLLAGYNEQFF; CDR3nt: TGTGCCAGCTTCGGGCTCCTAGCGGGATACAATGAGCAGTTCTTC
d_gene: TRBD1; abundance: many; v_gene: TRBV10-3; j_gene: TRBJ2-5; CDR3aa: CAISPTGKETQYF; CDR3nt: TGTGCCATCAGCCCGACAGGGAAAGAGACCCAGTACTTC
d_gene: TRBD1; abundance: few; v_gene: TRBV27; j_gene: TRBJ1-5; CDR3aa: CASSRGTGTNQPQHF; CDR3nt: TGTGCCAGCAGTAGGGGGACAGGAACCAATCAGCCCCAGCATTTT
d_gene: NA; abundance: NA; v_gene: TRBV6-5; j_gene: TRBJ1-1; CDR3aa: CASSYEPNTEAFF; CDR3nt: TGTGCCAGCAGTTACGAACCAAACACTGAAGCTTTCTTT